These 32 T cell receptor beta chains were all obtained from the same sample, sequenced in a study of OX40 agonist ivuxolimab in advanced cancers. Assay used: immunoSEQ multiplex PCR; TCRdb lists only in-frame clones, some missing. Of some 81,000 clones detected, around 86% appear once; the ten largest clones hold approximately 6.2%. The specimen comprised CD4+ or CD8+ T cells sorted from blood, sampled in a trial of the OX40 agonist ivuxolimab. The receptors come from an adult with an advanced solid tumor such as melanoma, head and neck, liver or kidney cancer.

The chain is built from TRBV5-1 and TRBJ2-5, with TRBD1 matching over 11 bases. The CDR3 has 16 residues. The germline V gene has CDR1 SGHRS and CDR2 YFSETQ. Losses at the gene ends were 4 bases for V and 0 bases for J; bases not matched to a gene: 5. This CDR3 is CASSGGTGGYQETQYF. The DNA for the CDR3 is TGCGCCAGCAGCGGGGGGACAGGGGGTTACCAAGAGACCCAGTACTTC.

The chain is built from TRBV6-6 and TRBJ1-6, with 8 bases identical to TRBD1. The CDR3 length is 16 residues. V gave up 7 bases and J gave up 6 bases; unmatched junction bases: 11. Germline CDR1 and CDR2: MNHNY and SVGAGI (reference sequence). The CDR3 DNA sequence: TGTGCCAGCAAACCCGGACAGGGAGCCGGTAATTCACCCCTCCACTTT. It codes for CASKPGQGAGNSPLHF.

This clone was counted only a few times. This chain joins TRBV30 and TRBJ1-1, with TRBD1 matching over 8 bases. After removal of 2 bases from V and 11 bases from J, the junction contained 7 bases not matched to a gene. Germline loops: CDR1 GTSNPN, CDR2 SVGIG (reference sequence). The CDR3 runs 12 residues. The CDR3 DNA follows: TGTGCCTGGAGTTTTCAGGACAGGGCGGCTTTCTTT. This translates into CAWSFQDRAAFF.

The genes are TRBV7-2 and TRBJ2-4; no reliable D call. This CDR3 has 13 amino acids. The V gene's germline CDR1 is SGHTA and CDR2 FQGNSA. Trimming removed 5 bases at V and 10 bases at J, with 15 bases between. CDR3 nucleotides: TGTGCCAGCAGCGTCCAGAACAATCGAATTCAGTACTTC. Its translation: CASSVQNNRIQYF.

The V gene is TRBV5-1, the J gene TRBJ1-6, with D unclear. The germline CDR1 and CDR2 sequences are SGHRS and YFSETQ. Trimming shortened V by 5 bases and J by 9 bases, and 12 bases separated the two germline ends. This CDR3 is 13 amino acids long. The CDR3 bases are TGCGCCAGCAGGGTCGGCTTAGGTTCACCCCTCCACTTT. This encodes CASRVGLGSPLHF.

Only one count was recorded for this clone. This chain links TRBV10-3 with TRBJ1-1; TRBD1 matches 8 bases. Germline values: CDR1 ENHRY, CDR2 SYGVKD. The CDR3 consists of 15 residues. V gave up 1 base and J gave up 5 bases; unmatched junction bases: 6. As DNA, the CDR3 is TGTGCCATCAGTGAGTTTGGACAGGGCGGGACTGAAGCTTTCTTT. Translating gives CAISEFGQGGTEAFF.

The gene calls are TRBV6-9 and TRBJ2-1, with 7 bases fitting TRBD2. The germline V gene has CDR1 MNHGY and CDR2 SVAAGI. Trimming removed 11 bases from V and 7 bases from J; junction bases left unmatched: 20. This CDR3 is built from 16 residues. The CDR3 coding sequence is TGTGCCCCCAAGGGGTGGAGGGAGGGCCCAAGTAATGAGCAGTTCTTC. This codes for CAPKGWREGPSNEQFF.

The chain couples TRBV7-3 to TRBJ2-3, with 10 positions matching TRBD2. The length of the CDR3 is 14 residues. J gave up 15 bases and V 1 base, and 10 bases lay outside the gene matches. Germline V gives CDR1 SGHTA, CDR2 FQGTGA. CDR3 region: CASSLISSGSEKYF. As DNA, the CDR3 is TGTGCCAGCAGCTTAATATCTAGCGGGAGTGAAAAATATTTT.

The chain carries TRBV11-3 and TRBJ1-1; D is perhaps TRBD1 (5 bases). The V gene's germline CDR1 is SGHNT and CDR2 YENEEA. V was shortened by 6 bases and J by 4 bases, with 12 bases between the two germline ends. The CDR3 runs 13 residues. CDR3 in DNA: TGTGCCAGCAGTAGGGGATGGCGCACTGAAGCTTTCTTT. It yields the protein CASSRGWRTEAFF.

The chain employs TRBV11-3 and TRBJ2-3; 11 positions match TRBD2. CDR1 is SGHNT and CDR2 is YENEEA in the germline V gene. V gave up 5 bases and J gave up 4 bases; unmatched junction bases: 11. CDR3 size: 17 residues. The chain's CDR3 is CASSPGLAGTDADTQYF. The CDR3 region has the DNA TGTGCCAGCAGCCCCGGACTAGCGGGCACTGATGCAGATACGCAGTATTTT. The full variable domain, with the rest looked up from reference TRBV11-3 and TRBJ2-3, is EAGVVQSPRYKIIEKKQPVAFWCNPISGHNTLYWYLQNLGQGPELLIRYENEEAVDDSQLPKDRFSAERLKGVDSTLKIQPAELGDSAVYLCASSPGLAGTDADTQYFGPGTRLTVL.

The gene calls are TRBV4-3 and TRBJ1-2; tentative D call: TRBD1 (6 bases). V was clipped by 1 base and J by 4 bases, with 13 bases between them. The germline CDR1 and CDR2 sequences are LGHNA and YSLEER. The length of the CDR3 is 15 residues. The CDR3 here is CASSQGIGGSYGYTF. The CDR3 DNA follows: TGCGCCAGCAGCCAAGGTATCGGGGGCTCCTATGGCTACACCTTC.

This clone appeared a single time. The rearrangement uses TRBV9 and TRBJ2-2; D tentatively fits TRBD1 or TRBD2 (5 bases each). The CDR3 runs to 15 residues. The V gene lost 0 bases and the J gene lost 5 bases, with 11 bases spanning the gap. Germline V gives CDR1 SGDLS, CDR2 YYNGEE. CDR3 coding DNA: TGTGCCAGCAGCGTAGGGGTAGGGGAGACCGGGGAGCTGTTTTTT. Its protein product is CASSVGVGETGELFF. Drawing the rest from reference TRBV9 and TRBJ2-2, the complete variable domain is DSGVTQTPKHLITATGQRVTLRCSPRSGDLSVYWYQQSLDQGLQFLIQYYNGEERAKGNILERFSAQQFPDLHSELNLSSLELGDSALYFCASSVGVGETGELFFGEGSRLTVL.

This clone appeared many times. The rearrangement links TRBV7-8 to TRBJ2-7, with 7 bases identical to TRBD2. Germline CDR1 and CDR2: SGHVS and FQNEAQ. V was pared by 10 bases and J by 4 bases, with 16 bases of the junction left unmatched. CDR3 size: 15 residues. The CDR3 reads CATKDRGRAVYEQYF. The DNA for the CDR3 is TGTGCCACCAAGGATCGGGGGAGGGCCGTATACGAGCAGTACTTC.

CDR3 coding DNA: TGTGCCAGCAGTTTCTCCGTGGCAGGGGTTAAAGAGCAGTTCTTC. Protein: CASSFSVAGVKEQFF. J is TRBJ2-1 and V is TRBV28; possibly TRBD1 for D (6 bases). The length of the CDR3 is 15 residues. CDR1 and CDR2 from the germline V gene are MDHEN and SYDVKM. Trimming removed 3 bases from V and 10 bases from J, with 19 bases in between.

This rearrangement joins TRBV4-3 to TRBJ2-7; D gene uncertain. Looked up from germline, CDR1 is LGHNA and CDR2 is YSLEER. This CDR3 contains 14 residues. The V end lost 1 base, the J end lost 2 bases, and 9 bases lay between the germline ends. DNA for the CDR3: TGCGCCAGCAGCCAAGGGTACGGCACCTACGAGCAGTACTTC. Residues: CASSQGYGTYEQYF.

This clone was picked up one time. This chain uses TRBV6-1 with TRBJ1-1; D perhaps matches TRBD1 (6 bases). The CDR3 runs to 14 residues. Trimming cost V 6 bases and J 2 bases, with 13 bases left between them. Germline CDR1 is MNHNS and CDR2 is SASEGT. The CDR3 sequence: CASRKGHLNTEAFF. CDR3 bases: TGTGCCAGCAGGAAGGGACACCTTAACACTGAAGCTTTCTTT.

In regard to this clone: The same CDR3 is also encoded by other DNA sequences in this sample. Written as DNA, the CDR3 is TGTGCCAGCAGCCGAAGGACAGGGGGGACAGATACGCAGTATTTT. This codes for CASSRRTGGTDTQYF. V and J are TRBV7-6 and TRBJ2-3; 10 bases align to TRBD1. From germline, CDR1 is SGHVS and CDR2 FNYEAQ. Germline trimming cut 5 bases from V and 3 bases from J; bases unmatched to any gene: 5. This CDR3 contains 15 residues.

The CDR3 DNA reads as TGCGCCAGCAGCCAACCGGTACAGATTAATGAAAAACTGTTTTTT. It is translated as CASSQPVQINEKLFF. The chain couples TRBV4-1 to TRBJ1-4; D not resolved. V gave up 2 bases and J gave up 4 bases, with 11 bases separating them. The germline V gene has CDR1 MGHRA and CDR2 YSYEKL. This CDR3 comprises 15 residues.

The gene calls are TRBV11-3 and TRBJ2-3; maybe TRBD1 (5 bases). The CDR3 totals 14 residues. V was trimmed by 6 bases and J by 1 base, leaving 11 bases between them. Germline V gene lookup returns CDR1 SGHNT and CDR2 YENEEA. In DNA form, the CDR3 reads TGTGCCAGCAGTTTGGGGCAGGGCACAGATACGCAGTATTTT. Translated: CASSLGQGTDTQYF.

This chain uses TRBV5-4 with TRBJ2-5, with TRBD2 matching 9 bases. There are 17 residues in the CDR3. J was trimmed by 0 bases and V by 0 bases; bases with no gene match: 6. Germline CDR1 and CDR2: SGHNT and YYREEE (reference sequence). CDR3 sequence: CASSLDPAGGYQETQYF. As DNA, the CDR3 is TGTGCCAGCAGCTTGGATCCGGCGGGGGGGTACCAAGAGACCCAGTACTTC.

This clone has just a few counts. The V gene is TRBV5-6, the J gene TRBJ2-5, with 15 nucleotides matching TRBD2. The CDR3 sequence is 17 residues long. The V gene end was trimmed by 3 bases and the J gene end by 6 bases; junction bases not matched to a gene: 9. CDR1 is SGHDT, CDR2 YYEEEE, per germline. In DNA, the CDR3 is TGTGCCAGCAGCTCCTGGACTAGCGGGAGGGCCGGAAAGACCCAGTACTTC. Protein product: CASSSWTSGRAGKTQYF.

This rearrangement joins TRBV29-1 to TRBJ2-7, with TRBD2 matching 8 bases. There are 14 residues in the CDR3. V dropped 5 bases and J dropped 7; count of bases not matched to a gene: 13. Germline-derived CDR1 and CDR2 are SQVTM and ANQGSEA. The DNA for the CDR3 is TGCAGCGTTCCCGGGGTGGCGGGAGGTGGTGAGCAGTACTTC. Its translation: CSVPGVAGGGEQYF.

The chain has TRBV21-1 and TRBJ2-7; TRBD1, the table's D call, lacks a check against the DNA. TRBV21-1 is a known pseudogene. The length of the CDR3 is 15 residues. CDR3 coding DNA: TGTGCCAGCAGCGCCGGCGGGACAGGGGGTTTCGAGCAGTACTTC. Protein: CASSAGGTGGFEQYF.

The chain is built from TRBV5-1 and TRBJ2-3; D is perhaps TRBD2 (5 bases). There are 15 residues in the CDR3. Germline CDR1 and CDR2: SGHRS and YFSETQ. The ends were cut back, 1 base at V and 2 bases at J, with 11 bases in the middle. This CDR3 is CASSLSGINTDTQYF. The CDR3 nucleotides read TGCGCCAGCAGCTTGTCGGGGATAAACACAGATACGCAGTATTTT.

This clone was counted between two and nine times. J is TRBJ1-6 and V is TRBV28; D unclear. The CDR3 is 15 residues long. Germline CDR1 MDHEN, CDR2 SYDVKM. The V gene lost 7 bases and the J gene lost 10 bases, with 20 bases spanning the gap. CDR3 in amino acids: CASTPRVSLGSPLHF. CDR3 DNA: TGTGCCAGCACCCCTCGGGTCTCCTTAGGGTCACCCCTCCACTTT.

The rearrangement uses TRBV11-2 and TRBJ1-2; perhaps TRBD1 as D (6 bases). Germline lookup yields CDR1 SGHAT and CDR2 FQNNGV. The CDR3 loop spans 13 amino acids. V gave up 5 bases and J gave up 7 bases, with 14 bases separating them. CDR3: CASSGGPGGGYTF. The DNA for the CDR3 is TGTGCCAGCAGCGGGGGGCCCGGGGGTGGCTACACCTTC.

The count of this clone is one. The rearrangement uses TRBV4-2 and TRBJ1-4; no clear D gene. V lost 5 bases and J lost 4, with 23 bases in between. This CDR3 comprises 18 residues. Germline-derived CDR1 and CDR2 are LGHNA and YNFKEQ. CDR3 nucleotide sequence: TGTGCCAGCAGCTTAAGAAGTCGAAGAGACTTTGGTAATGAAAAACTGTTTTTT. Amino acids: CASSLRSRRDFGNEKLFF.

This chain joins TRBV4-2 and TRBJ1-1; 7 positions agree with TRBD1. V dropped 5 bases and J dropped 7; count of bases not matched to a gene: 13. This CDR3 comprises 15 residues. Germline V gene data show CDR1 as LGHNA and CDR2 as YNFKEQ. As DNA, the CDR3 is TGTGCCAGCAGCACGGTCGTAGGGGGCTACGGTGAAGCTTTCTTT. As protein: CASSTVVGGYGEAFF.

This chain uses TRBV6-5 with TRBJ1-5, with D possibly matching TRBD1 (5 bases). The length of the CDR3 is 16 residues. Germline V gene sequence: CDR1 MNHEY, CDR2 SVGAGI. Deletions cut 3 bases from V and 3 bases from J, with 15 bases between. The CDR3 DNA is TGTGCCAGCAGTTATAGTAATGGGGGGGTCAATCAGCCCCAGCATTTT. Encoded protein: CASSYSNGGVNQPQHF.

The chain recombines TRBV29-1 with TRBJ1-1; 7 positions match TRBD1. This CDR3 contains 12 residues. Germline assignment: CDR1 SQVTM and CDR2 ANQGSEA. J lost 3 bases, V lost 5 bases, and 3 bases had no gene match. CDR3 nucleotide sequence: TGCAGCGTTCGTCAGGGGGACACTGAAGCTTTCTTT. It encodes CSVRQGDTEAFF.

V and J are TRBV30 and TRBJ2-4, with D possibly matching TRBD1 (6 bases). Looked up from germline, CDR1 is GTSNPN and CDR2 is SVGIG (reference sequence). The CDR3 has 11 residues. The CDR3 spells CVTGAKNIQYF. Here the CDR3 DNA reads TGTGTTACAGGGGCCAAAAACATTCAGTACTTC. The whole variable domain, remainder taken from reference TRBV30 and TRBJ2-4, is SQTIHQWPATLVQPVGSPLSLECTVEGTSNPNLYWYRQAAGRGLQLLFYSVGIGQISSEVPQNLSASRPQDRQFILSSKKLLLSDSGFYLCVTGAKNIQYFGAGTRLSVL.

The rearrangement joins TRBV18 to TRBJ2-7; D may be TRBD1 (5 bases). The CDR3 spans 17 residues. Trimming pared 0 bases from V and 0 bases from J, leaving 15 bases between. Germline assignment: CDR1 KGHSH and CDR2 LQKENI. This CDR3 is CASSPPGSRQSSYEQYF. Written as DNA, the CDR3 is TGTGCCAGCTCACCACCGGGTTCCAGACAGAGCTCCTACGAGCAGTACTTC.